The 27 T cell receptor beta chains in this list originate from one sample, sequenced in a study of spatial heterogeneity in lung cancer. As to time point: sample taken at primary tumor resection. The antigens for these receptors are not known. General study points: For expanded intratumoral alpha and beta TCRs, counts tracked tumor mutation counts.

One entry per CDR3 protein, called by TCRdb with MiXCR from the 5' RACE reads. The table records over 6,000 distinct CDR3 sequences, 1.3% of them present only once. Sequencing used lung tumor tissue, obtained at surgery. The receptor set was obtained from a male donor with early-stage non-small cell lung cancer.

This clonotype was seen at least ten times. This chain links TRBV18 with TRBJ2-7; TRBD1 is a possible D gene (6 bases). CDR3 length equals 14 residues. Between the trimmed V and J ends, which lost 2 bases and 5 bases, there was a span of 13 bases. CDR1 is KGHSH, CDR2 LQKENI, per germline. This CDR3 reads CASSPDRDINEQYF. CDR3 coding DNA: TGTGCCAGCTCACCAGACCGGGACATCAACGAGCAGTACTTC. Based on the CDR3 plus reference TRBV18 and TRBJ2-7, the full variable domain is NAGVMQNPRHLVRRRGQEARLRCSPMKGHSHVYWYRQLPEEGLKFMVYLQKENIIDESGMPKERFSAEFPKEGPSILRIQQVVRGDSAAYFCASSPDRDINEQYFGPGTRLTVT.

By frequency in the sample, this clonotype is medium-sized (0.01 to 0.1%). The rearrangement links TRBV27 to TRBJ2-6, with D unclear. V gave up 7 bases and J gave up 1 base, with 5 bases separating them. CDR1 is MNHEY and CDR2 is SMNVEV in the germline V gene (reference sequence). The CDR3 spans 13 residues. The CDR3 sequence: CASKASGANVLTF. The CDR3 DNA sequence: TGTGCCAGCAAGGCTTCTGGGGCCAACGTCCTGACTTTC. Full variable domain (rest looked up from reference TRBV27 and TRBJ2-6): EAQVTQNPRYLITVTGKKLTVTCSQNMNHEYMSWYRQDPGLGLRQIYYSMNVEVTDKGDVPEGYKVSRKEKRNFPLILESPSPNQTSLYFCASKASGANVLTFGAGSRLTVL.

This clonotype was observed many times. This chain connects TRBV5-6 to TRBJ2-1; 12 nucleotides agree with TRBD2. Germline V gene lookup returns CDR1 SGHDT and CDR2 YYEEEE. The J segment lost 7 bases and the V segment lost 4 bases, leaving 6 bases of the junction unmatched. The CDR3 spans 15 residues. CDR3 DNA: TGTGCCAGCAGCCTTCAGCTAGCGGGAGGGAATGAGCAGTTCTTC. Amino acids: CASSLQLAGGNEQFF.

This clonotype showed up many times. This chain links TRBV30 with TRBJ2-7; maybe TRBD1 (6 bases). The CDR3 sequence is 14 residues long. V shed 0 bases and J shed 3 bases, with 12 bases lying between them. CDR1 and CDR2 from the germline V gene are GTSNPN and SVGIG (reference sequence). The DNA of the CDR3 is TGTGCCTGGAGTGTCGTAGGGGGTTACTACGAGCAGTACTTC. Translated, it gives CAWSVVGGYYEQYF.

This clonotype occurred many times. The rearrangement uses TRBV5-1 and TRBJ1-1; D remains ambiguous. The germline V gene encodes CDR1 SGHRS and CDR2 YFSETQ. The CDR3 extends over 13 amino acids. V lost 2 bases to trimming and J lost 5 bases, with 10 bases between them. CDR3 residues: CASSFPEGTEAFF. The CDR3 DNA reads as TGCGCCAGCAGCTTCCCAGAGGGAACTGAAGCTTTCTTT.

In its sample, this clonotype ranks as medium-sized. The chain joins TRBV12-3 or TRBV12-4 to TRBJ2-1, with 7 bases aligning to TRBD2. The CDR3 is 17 amino acids. V was pared by 6 bases and J by 2 bases, with 13 bases of the junction left unmatched. CDR3 sequence (DNA): TGTGCCAGCAGCCCCACTGTAGGGGCGGGAGCCTACAATGAGCAGTTCTTC. Amino acids: CASSPTVGAGAYNEQFF.

This clonotype was counted ten times or more. The chain recombines TRBV7-3 with TRBJ2-1, with TRBD2 matching over 8 bases. The CDR3 runs to 14 residues. Trimming removed 2 bases from V and 5 bases from J; junction bases left unmatched: 2. CDR1 and CDR2 (germline): SGHTA, FQGTGA. CDR3 in amino acids: CASSLQLADNEQFF. The CDR3 DNA is TGTGCCAGCAGCTTACAACTAGCGGACAATGAGCAGTTCTTC.

This clonotype counts as large. The chain links TRBV6-6 to TRBJ2-7, with TRBD1 matching 10 bases. Germline loops: CDR1 MNHNY, CDR2 SVGAGI (reference sequence). J was trimmed by 5 bases and V by 6 bases; bases with no gene match: 7. The CDR3 consists of 14 residues. Here the CDR3 reads CASSHGDRGNEQYF. CDR3 sequence (DNA): TGTGCCAGCAGCCACGGGGACAGGGGAAACGAGCAGTACTTC.

This clonotype is medium-sized (0.01 to 0.1%). This chain uses TRBV6-1 with TRBJ2-7; 9 bases are a match to TRBD1. V shed 2 bases, J shed 2 bases, and the junction held 4 bases outside the gene matches. CDR1 and CDR2 from the germline V gene are MNHNS and SASEGT. This CDR3 has 15 residues. CDR3 in DNA: TGTGCCAGCAGTGAATTGGGACAGGGTCCCTACGAGCAGTACTTC. It is translated as CASSELGQGPYEQYF.

This clonotype has a count of ten or more. The chain is built from TRBV12-3 or TRBV12-4 and TRBJ1-2; D perhaps matches TRBD1 (6 bases). Trimming pared 6 bases from V and 1 base from J, leaving 12 bases between. This CDR3 spans 14 amino acids. The CDR3 here is CASSVRGSNYGYTF. The CDR3 DNA is TGTGCCAGCAGCGTCAGGGGAAGTAACTATGGCTACACCTTC.

This clonotype has ten or more counts. CDR3 amino acids: CASSRGLLRGYTF. The CDR3 DNA follows: TGTGCCAGTAGTCGGGGACTGCTCAGAGGCTACACCTTC. The chain has TRBV19 and TRBJ1-2; D perhaps matches TRBD1 (5 bases). This CDR3 comprises 13 residues. Trimming pared 5 bases from V and 8 bases from J, leaving 15 bases between. Germline CDR1 is LNHDA and CDR2 is SQIVND (reference sequence).

This clonotype was counted many times. The genes are TRBV3-1 and TRBJ1-4; 12 positions match TRBD1. Germline V gene sequence: CDR1 LGHDT, CDR2 YNNKEL (reference sequence). CDR3 length equals 17 residues. V lost 0 bases, J lost 5 bases, and 4 bases stayed unmatched. For the CDR3, the DNA is TGTGCCAGCAGCCAAGAGGGGACAGGGGGCTTCAATGAAAAACTGTTTTTT. Translation: CASSQEGTGGFNEKLFF.

In this sample, this clonotype is medium-sized. V usage is TRBV29-1 and J usage is TRBJ2-3; 8 bases are shared with TRBD1. This CDR3 spans 14 amino acids. With V trimmed by 3 bases and J by 4 bases, 6 bases remained unmatched. In germline, CDR1 is SQVTM, CDR2 ANQGSEA. The chain's CDR3 is CSVDSGGAPDTQYF. The CDR3, as DNA: TGCAGCGTTGACTCAGGGGGCGCCCCAGATACGCAGTATTTT.

This clonotype was observed at least ten times. This chain uses TRBV9 with TRBJ2-5; a weak D match, TRBD2 (5 bases). Germline CDR1 and CDR2: SGDLS and YYNGEE. This CDR3 is 15 amino acids long. V lost 3 bases, J lost 4 bases, and 16 bases lay in between. The CDR3 here is CASSARVRGRETQYF. In DNA, the CDR3 is TGTGCCAGCAGCGCGAGAGTCCGAGGGAGAGAGACCCAGTACTTC.

By share, this clonotype counts as medium-sized. The V and J genes are TRBV6-5 and TRBJ1-5, with D tentatively TRBD1 (6 bases). This CDR3 is built from 15 residues. Germline V gives CDR1 MNHEY, CDR2 SVGAGI. Trimming cost V 6 bases and J 1 base, with 13 bases left between them. The CDR3 DNA reads as TGTGCCAGCAGCCAGGGGAGGGGAAGCAATCAGCCCCAGCATTTT. Its translation is CASSQGRGSNQPQHF.

This clonotype ranks as medium-sized. The chain joins TRBV4-1 to TRBJ1-2; D remains unclear. The CDR3 loop spans 16 amino acids. V lost 0 bases to trimming and J lost 1 base, with 12 bases between them. CDR1 and CDR2 (germline): MGHRA, YSYEKL. CDR3 DNA sequence: TGCGCCAGCAGCCAAGATCTGGGTGGTTTTAACTATGGCTACACCTTC. Its protein is CASSQDLGGFNYGYTF.

By sample share, this clonotype is medium-sized. The gene calls are TRBV7-9 and TRBJ1-3; TRBD1 agrees at 7 bases. The CDR3 spans 15 residues. The germline V gene encodes CDR1 SEHNR and CDR2 FQNEAQ (reference sequence). Trimming at V came to 4 bases and at J to 0 bases, leaving 3 bases not matched to a gene. The CDR3 DNA is TGTGCCAGCAGCTCGGGGGACAGCTCTGGAAACACCATATATTTT. Residues: CASSSGDSSGNTIYF.

In this sample, this clonotype turned up many times. V usage is TRBV6-1 and J usage is TRBJ2-7, with TRBD2 identical over 7 bases. CDR1 is MNHNS and CDR2 is SASEGT in the germline V gene. Trimming at V came to 3 bases and at J to 4 bases, leaving 9 bases not matched to a gene. This CDR3 comprises 15 residues. The CDR3 loop is CASSEGAGFGYEQYF. For the CDR3, the DNA is TGTGCCAGCAGTGAGGGAGCGGGATTCGGATACGAGCAGTACTTC.

This clonotype showed up many times. This chain joins TRBV20-1 and TRBJ1-2, with 9 bases that match TRBD1. Germline values: CDR1 DFQATT, CDR2 SNEGSKA (reference sequence). The CDR3 extends over 14 amino acids. V was clipped by 6 bases and J by 5 bases; unmatched bases: 10. The CDR3 loop is CSAQDRGTWYGYTF. DNA for the CDR3: TGCAGTGCCCAGGACAGGGGCACATGGTATGGCTACACCTTC.

This clonotype has a count of ten or more. The chain links TRBV5-1 to TRBJ2-2; D could derive from TRBD1 or TRBD2 (5 bases each). This CDR3 is built from 14 residues. The germline gives CDR1 SGHRS, CDR2 YFSETQ. V was clipped by 4 bases and J by 1 base, with 8 bases between them. The CDR3 here is CASSGDVNTGELFF. The DNA of the CDR3 is TGCGCCAGCAGCGGGGACGTGAACACCGGGGAGCTGTTTTTT. The full variable domain, completed using reference TRBV5-1 and TRBJ2-2, is KAGVTQTPRYLIKTRGQQVTLSCSPISGHRSVSWYQQTPGQGLQFLFEYFSETQRNKGNFPGRFSGRQFSNSRSEMNVSTLELGDSALYLCASSGDVNTGELFFGEGSRLTVL.

This clonotype was seen many times. A read error is possible here, since a much larger clone lies one base away. V usage is TRBV6-1 and J usage is TRBJ1-2; no clear D. V gave up 1 base and J gave up 4 bases, with 13 bases separating them. This CDR3 comprises 15 residues. Germline V gene data show CDR1 as MNHNS and CDR2 as SASEGT. CDR3 DNA sequence: TGTGCCAGCAGTGAAGGTGCGGCCTGTCGCTATGGCTACACCTTC. Translation gives CASSEGAACRYGYTF.

This clonotype was detected many times. This rearrangement joins TRBV12-3 or TRBV12-4 to TRBJ2-5; TRBD2 agrees at 7 bases. Trimming at V came to 8 bases and at J to 3 bases, leaving 6 bases not matched to a gene. This CDR3 has 13 residues. The CDR3 coding sequence is TGTGCCAGCCAGCGGAGCGGGGAAGAGACCCAGTACTTC. Its protein product is CASQRSGEETQYF.

This clonotype is labeled medium-sized (0.01 to 0.1%). The J gene is TRBJ1-4, the V gene TRBV28, with TRBD1 matching over 8 bases. The CDR3 spans 14 residues. V shed 4 bases and J 7 bases; nucleotides not matched to a gene: 5. Germline assignment: CDR1 MDHEN and CDR2 SYDVKM. The CDR3 coding sequence is TGTGCCAGCAGTTCTCCGGGGACAGGTGAAAAACTGTTTTTT. Translated, it gives CASSSPGTGEKLFF.

By sample share, this clonotype is medium-sized. The chain has TRBV5-1 and TRBJ2-7, with unresolved D. The V gene's germline CDR1 is SGHRS and CDR2 YFSETQ. V lost 0 bases and J 1 base, leaving 5 bases between the germline ends. The CDR3 covers 13 residues. The CDR3 bases are TGCGCCAGCAGCTTGGTTGGGTCCTACGAGCAGTACTTC. This sequence encodes CASSLVGSYEQYF.

This clonotype is judged medium-sized. This CDR3 is CASRGTGENSPLHF. DNA of the CDR3: TGTGCCAGCAGGGGGACAGGGGAAAATTCACCCCTCCACTTT. The V and J genes are TRBV2 and TRBJ1-6; TRBD1 matches 10 bases. Germline V CDR1 and CDR2: SNHLY, FYNNEI. Trimming cost V 6 bases and J 7 bases; bases outside gene matches: 3. The length of the CDR3 is 14 residues. Using reference TRBV2 and TRBJ1-6 for the parts outside the CDR3, the full variable domain is EPEVTQTPSHQVTQMGQEVILRCVPISNHLYFYWYRQILGQKVEFLVSFYNNEISEKSEIFDDQFSVERPDGSNFTLKIRSTKLEDSAMYFCASRGTGENSPLHFGNGTRLTVT.

This clonotype was picked up many times. V usage is TRBV5-1 and J usage is TRBJ2-7; D is uncertain. The CDR3 runs 10 residues. The V gene's germline CDR1 is SGHRS and CDR2 YFSETQ. V was pared by 10 bases and J by 2 bases, with 7 bases between. The CDR3 loop reads CAFLTYEQYF. CDR3 bases: TGCGCCTTTCTAACCTACGAGCAGTACTTC. Using reference TRBV5-1 and TRBJ2-7 for the parts outside the CDR3, the full variable domain is KAGVTQTPRYLIKTRGQQVTLSCSPISGHRSVSWYQQTPGQGLQFLFEYFSETQRNKGNFPGRFSGRQFSNSRSEMNVSTLELGDSALYLCAFLTYEQYFGPGTRLTVT.

This clonotype was seen repeatedly, ten times or more. V and J are TRBV12-3 or TRBV12-4 and TRBJ1-2, with 9 bases lining up with TRBD1. V lost 6 bases and J lost 7; bases outside the gene matches: 9. The CDR3 runs to 14 residues. CDR3: CASSYRDRAGGYTF. CDR3 DNA: TGTGCCAGCAGCTACCGGGACAGGGCCGGTGGCTACACCTTC.